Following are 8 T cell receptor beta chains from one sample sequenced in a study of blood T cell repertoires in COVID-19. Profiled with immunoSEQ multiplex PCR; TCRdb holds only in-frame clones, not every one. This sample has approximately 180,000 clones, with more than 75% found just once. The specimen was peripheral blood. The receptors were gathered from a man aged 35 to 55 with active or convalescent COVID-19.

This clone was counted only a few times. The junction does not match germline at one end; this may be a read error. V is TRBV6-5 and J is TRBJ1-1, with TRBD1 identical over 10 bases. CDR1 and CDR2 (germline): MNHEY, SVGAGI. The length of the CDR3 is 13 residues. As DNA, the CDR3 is TGTGCCAGCAGTCCAGGACAGGGGGGTGAATCTTTCTTT. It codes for CASSPGQGGESFF.

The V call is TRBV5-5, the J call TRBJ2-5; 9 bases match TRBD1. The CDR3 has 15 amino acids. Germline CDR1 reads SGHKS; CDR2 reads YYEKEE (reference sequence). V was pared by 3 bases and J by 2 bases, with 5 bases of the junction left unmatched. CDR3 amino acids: CASSYGQGYQETQYF. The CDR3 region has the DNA TGTGCCAGCAGCTATGGACAGGGGTATCAAGAGACCCAGTACTTC.

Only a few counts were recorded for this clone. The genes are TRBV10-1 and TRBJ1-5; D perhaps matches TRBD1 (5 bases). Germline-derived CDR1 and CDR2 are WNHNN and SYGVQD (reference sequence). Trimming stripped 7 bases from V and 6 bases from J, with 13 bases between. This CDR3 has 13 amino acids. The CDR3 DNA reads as TGCGCCAGCACCCCCGCAGGGTTTCAGCCCCAGCATTTT. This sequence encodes CASTPAGFQPQHF.

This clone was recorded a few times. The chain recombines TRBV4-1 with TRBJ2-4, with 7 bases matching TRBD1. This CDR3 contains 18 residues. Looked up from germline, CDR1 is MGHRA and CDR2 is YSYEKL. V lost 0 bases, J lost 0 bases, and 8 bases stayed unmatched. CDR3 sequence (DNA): TGCGCCAGCAGCCAAGATTCGGACAGGTCTCTAGCCAAAAACATTCAGTACTTC. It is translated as CASSQDSDRSLAKNIQYF.

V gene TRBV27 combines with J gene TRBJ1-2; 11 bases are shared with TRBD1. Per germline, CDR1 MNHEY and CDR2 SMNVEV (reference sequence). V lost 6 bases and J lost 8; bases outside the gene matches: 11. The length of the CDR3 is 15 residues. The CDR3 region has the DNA TGTGCCAGCAGCAGGGGGACAGGGGGTTCGGGAGGCTACACCTTC. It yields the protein CASSRGTGGSGGYTF.

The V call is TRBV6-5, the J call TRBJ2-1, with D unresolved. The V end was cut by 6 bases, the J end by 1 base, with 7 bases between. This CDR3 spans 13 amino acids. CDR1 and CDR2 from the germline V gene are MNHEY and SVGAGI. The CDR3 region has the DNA TGTGCCAGCAGCCCCCGTTCCTACAATGAGCAGTTCTTC. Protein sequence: CASSPRSYNEQFF.

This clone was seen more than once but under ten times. CDR3 amino acids: CASSRDRVIVAEAFF. In DNA form, the CDR3 reads TGTGCCAGCAGCCGGGACAGGGTGATAGTCGCTGAAGCTTTCTTT. V gene TRBV14 combines with J gene TRBJ1-1; 9 nucleotides line up with TRBD1. Germline V lookup: CDR1 SGHDN, CDR2 FVKESK. V was pared by 4 bases and J by 6 bases, with 9 bases of the junction left unmatched. This CDR3 region has 15 residues.

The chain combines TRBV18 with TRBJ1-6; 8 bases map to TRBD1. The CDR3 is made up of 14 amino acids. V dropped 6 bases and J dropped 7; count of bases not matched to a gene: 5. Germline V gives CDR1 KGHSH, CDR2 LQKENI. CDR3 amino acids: CASSQDRVNSPLHF. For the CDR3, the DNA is TGTGCCAGCTCGCAGGACAGGGTAAATTCACCCCTCCACTTT.